This record covers a single T cell receptor beta chain. Its cognate antigen is unknown. A quantitative 5'-RACE method, one with molecular barcodes, was used to make TCR beta libraries. TCRdb reanalysed the 5' RACE reads using MiXCR and keeps one entry per CDR3 protein. The sample contains roughly 180,000 distinct CDR3 sequences, approximately 9.9% of which appear only once. This sample was included in a study of CD8 T cells in ankylosing spondylitis. General study findings and limits: Disease-linked clones had a CD8+ phenotype and relatively low frequency in peripheral blood.

The CDR3 covers 20 residues. The chain links TRBV21-1 to TRBJ1-5; the table gives TRBD1 as D, unverified against the DNA. TRBV21-1 is a pseudogene segment. Material: blood, either unsorted or a sorted T cell fraction (not recorded which). The sequence was obtained from a female donor with ankylosing spondylitis or in good health (not recorded which). CDR3 region: CASSKAGTATGTGVSQPQHF. The CDR3 coding sequence is TGTGCCAGCAGCAAGGCTGGGACGGCGACCGGGACAGGGGTCAGTCAGCCCCAGCATTTT.